This T cell receptor (beta chain) was found in a study of T cells after yellow fever vaccination. Across the study: Some fractions had low cell numbers, and these were prepared with SMART-Seq v4 Ultra Low Input.

Trimming removed 1 base from V and 5 bases from J, with 14 bases in between. Germline values: CDR1 MNHNS, CDR2 SASEGT. The CDR3 spans 15 residues. Generation of TCR cDNA used 5'RACE template switching (which added a universal primer site and UMIs). TCRdb re-derived calls from the 5' RACE reads in MiXCR, one entry per CDR3 protein. The sample shows 510,000 or so distinct CDR3 sequences, 19% of them seen only once. The sequencing here drew on PBMCs, taken 15 days after the yellow fever booster vaccination. The chain is built from TRBV6-1 and TRBJ1-1; D call uncertain. The origin of this receptor is a man aged 30-40 years who received the YFV17D yellow fever vaccine. This CDR3 is CASSEVAGGGTEAFF. The CDR3 DNA reads as TGTGCCAGCAGTGAAGTGGCTGGTGGAGGGACTGAAGCTTTCTTT.